The T cell receptor (beta chain) under discussion was sequenced for a study of cytomegalovirus exposure and HLA in healthy donors. Study overall: T cells numbering about 179 million yielded more than 95 million unique TCR beta sequences in an earlier analysis.

The CDR3 is 14 amino acids. V was pared by 10 bases and J by 4 bases, with 9 bases of the junction left unmatched. Germline-derived CDR1 and CDR2 are MNHNS and SASEGT. Both 60 Vbeta primers and 13 Jbeta primers went into the PCR. Produced via immunoSEQ multiplex PCR; TCRdb's table is partial and in-frame only. The sample has about 190,000 clones; roughly 84% are singletons. Specimen: PBMCs. This TCR came from a boy aged 10-17 years in good health and CMV-seronegative. J is TRBJ2-3 and V is TRBV6-1; 9 bases agree with TRBD2. CDR3 DNA: TGTGCCATCCTTAGCGGGGGCCTCCCAGATACGCAGTATTTT. This encodes CAILSGGLPDTQYF.